A single sample gave rise to the 9 T cell receptor beta chains below, sequenced in a study of CD8 T cells in Susac syndrome. RNA was extracted with the RNeasy kit, and a quantity of roughly 0.45 to 1 ug was reverse transcribed using random hexamers. Each CDR3 protein gets one entry after TCRdb re-called the immunoSEQ multiplex PCR reads with MiXCR. Among 84,000 or so distinct CDR3 sequences listed, over 90% were seen once. Sample: CD8+ T cells from PBMCs. The receptors shown here come from a human donor with Susac syndrome.

The chain joins TRBV20-1 to TRBJ2-1; no clear D gene. Germline loops: CDR1 DFQATT, CDR2 SNEGSKA (reference sequence). V was trimmed by 3 bases and J by 8 bases, leaving 11 bases between them. This CDR3 region has 12 residues. The CDR3 nucleotides are TGCAGTGCTAGCCTCCCCCCGCATGAGCAGTTCTTC. Amino acids: CSASLPPHEQFF.

This chain links TRBV30 with TRBJ2-1; D call uncertain. V was trimmed by 4 bases and J by 7 bases, leaving 17 bases between them. CDR1 GTSNPN and CDR2 SVGIG come from the germline V gene (reference sequence). The CDR3 loop spans 14 amino acids. The CDR3 sequence: CAWTWGPPVNEQFF. CDR3 bases: TGTGCCTGGACCTGGGGTCCGCCAGTAAATGAGCAGTTCTTC.

J is TRBJ2-7 and V is TRBV30, with TRBD1 identical over 8 bases. There are 12 residues in the CDR3. Germline CDR1 reads GTSNPN; CDR2 reads SVGIG (reference sequence). With 5 bases clipped from V and 3 bases from J, the junction kept 3 bases outside the gene matches. DNA of the CDR3: TGTGCCTGGGACAGGGGAAACTACGAGCAGTACTTC. Its translation is CAWDRGNYEQYF. The full variable domain, completed using reference TRBV30 and TRBJ2-7, is SQTIHQWPATLVQPVGSPLSLECTVEGTSNPNLYWYRQAAGRGLQLLFYSVGIGQISSEVPQNLSASRPQDRQFILSSKKLLLSDSGFYLCAWDRGNYEQYFGPGTRLTVT.

J is TRBJ1-5 and V is TRBV10-3; no reliable D call. CDR1 ENHRY and CDR2 SYGVKD come from the germline V gene. V lost 3 bases, J lost 0 bases, and 9 bases lay in between. This CDR3 region has 15 residues. CDR3 sequence (DNA): TGTGCCATCAGTGATCCCGGGTATAGCAATCAGCCCCAGCATTTT. Translation gives CAISDPGYSNQPQHF.

The genes are TRBV29-1 and TRBJ2-7; D is perhaps TRBD1 (6 bases). CDR1 is SQVTM, CDR2 ANQGSEA, per germline. V lost 6 bases, J lost 2 bases, and 17 bases lay in between. This CDR3 is built from 14 residues. DNA for the CDR3: TGCAGCGTCCGTGGACAGAGCTTTCCCTACGAGCAGTACTTC. Protein product: CSVRGQSFPYEQYF.

The chain is built from TRBV28 and TRBJ2-1; perhaps D is TRBD1 or TRBD2 (5 bases each). The CDR3 loop spans 13 amino acids. Trimming removed 1 base at V and 9 bases at J, with 10 bases between. Germline V gene sequence: CDR1 MDHEN, CDR2 SYDVKM. DNA of the CDR3: TGTGCCAGCAGTTTATACCTTGGGGGTGAGCAGTTCTTC. This encodes CASSLYLGGEQFF.

The chain combines TRBV7-9 with TRBJ2-1; the D is unclear. CDR3 length equals 12 residues. The ends were cut back, 5 bases at V and 10 bases at J, with 12 bases in the middle. CDR1 and CDR2 from the germline V gene are SEHNR and FQNEAQ (reference sequence). The DNA of the CDR3 is TGTGCCAGCAGCCCCGGAATGGAAGAGCAGTTCTTC. Translated, it gives CASSPGMEEQFF.

V and J are TRBV7-9 and TRBJ2-1; D not certain. The CDR3 is 13 residues long. Deletions cut 5 bases from V and 6 bases from J, with 11 bases between. The germline V gene has CDR1 SEHNR and CDR2 FQNEAQ (reference sequence). CDR3 residues: CASSRLVRNEQFF. In DNA form, the CDR3 reads TGTGCCAGCAGCCGACTCGTACGCAATGAGCAGTTCTTC.

The chain has TRBV30 and TRBJ1-3; the D is unclear. The V end lost 3 bases, the J end lost 0 bases, and 9 bases lay between the germline ends. CDR1 is GTSNPN, CDR2 SVGIG, per germline (reference sequence). The CDR3 covers 14 residues. CDR3 region: CAWSPDTSGNTIYF. Written as DNA, the CDR3 is TGTGCCTGGAGCCCCGACACCTCTGGAAACACCATATATTTT.